The text below deals with one TCR beta chain. What it binds is unknown. The CDR3 is 16 residues long. Germline V gene lookup returns CDR1 LGHDT and CDR2 YNNKEL (reference sequence). The trim removed 6 bases at V and 3 bases at J, leaving 12 bases unmatched. The data are from a study of breast tumors, draining lymph nodes, adjacent tissues. Study-level results: The data were judged consistent with most tumor T cells coming from lymph node and expanding in tumor. Compared with lymph nodes, tumors were less diverse; compared with nontumor tissue, more. Tumor T cell lymph node origin was a supported hypothesis, not proven.

Breast cancer patients provided tissue from their axillary draining lymph nodes. TCRdb passed the multiplex PCR reads through MiXCR, listing each CDR3 protein once. This sample has over 150,000 distinct CDR3 sequences, with about 33% found just once. This TCR came from a female donor with breast cancer. Some clones in this sample may be carry-over from other donors' samples. J is TRBJ2-3 and V is TRBV3-1, with 7 bases that match TRBD1. The sample was axillary lymph node tissue. CDR3 loop: CASSSYRGGRTDTQYF. CDR3 nucleotide sequence: TGTGCCAGCAGTTCGTACAGGGGCGGACGAACAGATACGCAGTATTTT.